This TCR beta chain was documented in a study of technical replicates of blood from a handful of donors. This CDR3 spans 15 amino acids. V was cut by 3 bases and J by 3 bases, with 15 bases left in between. Germline V gene lookup returns CDR1 GTSNPN and CDR2 SVGIG (reference sequence). The method was immunoSEQ multiplex PCR; TCRdb's version includes in-frame clones alone and lacks a portion of them. Of 80,000 or so clones listed, almost 99% are singletons. Sequencing was performed on T cells isolated from PBMCs. This clonotype originated in a human donor in good health. J is TRBJ1-5 and V is TRBV30; no reliable D call. In DNA, the CDR3 is TGTGCCTGGAGCCACATCGGTACAGTCAATCAGCCCCAGCATTTT. Amino acids: CAWSHIGTVNQPQHF. Complete variable domain (other parts from reference TRBV30 and TRBJ1-5): SQTIHQWPATLVQPVGSPLSLECTVEGTSNPNLYWYRQAAGRGLQLLFYSVGIGQISSEVPQNLSASRPQDRQFILSSKKLLLSDSGFYLCAWSHIGTVNQPQHFGDGTRLSIL.